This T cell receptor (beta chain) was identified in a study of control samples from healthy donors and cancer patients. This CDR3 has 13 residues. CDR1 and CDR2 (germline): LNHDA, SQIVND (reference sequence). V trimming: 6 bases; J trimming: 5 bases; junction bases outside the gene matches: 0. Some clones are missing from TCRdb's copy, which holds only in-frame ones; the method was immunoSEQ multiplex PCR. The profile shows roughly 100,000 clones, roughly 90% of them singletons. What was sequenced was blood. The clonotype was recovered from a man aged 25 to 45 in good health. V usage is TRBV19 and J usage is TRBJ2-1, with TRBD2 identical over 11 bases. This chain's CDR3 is CASRLAGDNEQFF. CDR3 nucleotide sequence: TGTGCCAGTAGACTAGCGGGGGACAATGAGCAGTTCTTC.